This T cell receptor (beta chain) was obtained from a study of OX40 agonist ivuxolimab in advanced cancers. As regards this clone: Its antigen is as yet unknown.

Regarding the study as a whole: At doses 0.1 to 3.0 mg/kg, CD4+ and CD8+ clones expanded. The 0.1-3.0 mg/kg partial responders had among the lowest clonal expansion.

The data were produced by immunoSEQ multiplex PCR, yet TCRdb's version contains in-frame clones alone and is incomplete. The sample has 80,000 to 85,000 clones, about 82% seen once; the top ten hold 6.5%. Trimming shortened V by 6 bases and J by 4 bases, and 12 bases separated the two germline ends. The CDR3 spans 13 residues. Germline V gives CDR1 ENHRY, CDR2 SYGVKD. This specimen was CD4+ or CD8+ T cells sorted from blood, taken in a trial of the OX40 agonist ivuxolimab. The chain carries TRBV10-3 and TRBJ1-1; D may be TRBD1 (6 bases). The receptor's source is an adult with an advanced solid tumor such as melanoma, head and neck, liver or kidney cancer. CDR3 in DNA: TGTGCCATCAGGCCCACAGGGCCCACTGAAGCTTTCTTT. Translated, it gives CAIRPTGPTEAFF.